This T cell receptor beta chain was captured in a study of T cell responses to AZD1222 COVID-19 vaccine. Overall study findings and caveats: Close to half of all spike-specific TCRs reportedly target regions of the variants that are unmutated. The donor cohort was predominantly white British with a female majority, and clonal diversity may have been underestimated.

CDR3 length equals 11 residues. V was pared by 5 bases and J by 3 bases, with 2 bases between. Germline V gene data show CDR1 as SGHTA and CDR2 as FQGNSA. Sequenced by immunoSEQ multiplex PCR; TCRdb stores in-frame clones only, minus some. The sample comprises 110,000 to 150,000 clones, 80% to 90% of which are singletons, and 1.6% rests with the top ten. As to this clone: Its antigen is not identified.

The chain couples TRBV7-2 to TRBJ2-1, with D uncertain. Sequenced here: peripheral blood, sampled on day 0 of AZD1222 vaccination. The origin of this receptor is an adult in good health. The CDR3 protein is CASSIYNEQFF. CDR3 sequence (DNA): TGTGCCAGCAGCATCTACAATGAGCAGTTCTTC. The full variable domain, its missing parts supplied by reference TRBV7-2 and TRBJ2-1, is GAGVSQSPSNKVTEKGKDVELRCDPISGHTALYWYRQSLGQGLEFLIYFQGNSAPDKSGLPSDRFSAERTGGSVSTLTIQRTQQEDSAVYLCASSIYNEQFFGPGTRLTVL.